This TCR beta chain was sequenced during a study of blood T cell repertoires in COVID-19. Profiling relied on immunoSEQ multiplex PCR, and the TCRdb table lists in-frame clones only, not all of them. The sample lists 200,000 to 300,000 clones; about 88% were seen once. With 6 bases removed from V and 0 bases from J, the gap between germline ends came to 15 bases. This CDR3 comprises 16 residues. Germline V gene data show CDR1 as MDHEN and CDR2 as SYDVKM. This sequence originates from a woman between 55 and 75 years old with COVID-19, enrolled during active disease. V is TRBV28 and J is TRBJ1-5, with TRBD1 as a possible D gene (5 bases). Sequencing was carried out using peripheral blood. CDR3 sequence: CASSETADYSNQPQHF. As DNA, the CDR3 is TGTGCCAGCAGCGAGACAGCCGATTATAGCAATCAGCCCCAGCATTTT.